These 15 T cell receptor beta chains originate from one sample sequenced in a study of shared clonotypes between healthy human individuals (dated by TCRdb to 2018 to 2020). The library was generated by the immunoSEQ multiplex PCR assay. TCRdb retrieved this table from immuneACCESS and kept in-frame rearrangements only. Not all clones are present; in checked studies, unresolved V genes account for under half, and no reason is known for the remainder. The sample table lists about 100,000 clones, around 64% of them with a count of one. 24% of the sample rests with the top ten. The sample consisted of memory CD8+ T cells sorted from blood. The sample's cell subset or site label, decoded: CD45RO+ cells pooled with CCR7-negative TemRA cells. The receptors come from a woman aged 25 to 39 in good health.

There are many counts of this clone. The V gene is TRBV25-1, the J gene TRBJ2-3; no clear D. V lost 7 bases and J lost 3, with 14 bases in between. The germline V gene encodes CDR1 MGHDK and CDR2 SYGVNS. The CDR3 runs to 14 residues. CDR3 residues: CASISRQSTDTQYF. CDR3 nucleotide sequence: TGTGCCAGCATATCAAGGCAGTCAACAGATACGCAGTATTTT.

Here the CDR3 reads CAGNQGPSAGVYNEQFF. The CDR3, as DNA: TGTGCCGGCAACCAGGGCCCATCAGCGGGAGTCTACAATGAGCAGTTCTTC. The J gene is TRBJ2-1, the V gene TRBV7-9; the match to TRBD2 covers 8 bases. This CDR3 region has 17 residues. J lost 3 bases, V lost 11 bases, and 18 bases had no gene match. In germline, CDR1 is SEHNR, CDR2 FQNEAQ (reference sequence).

The chain is built from TRBV4-2 and TRBJ2-5, with TRBD2 matching over 7 bases. This CDR3 is 16 amino acids long. V lost 0 bases to trimming and J lost 9 bases; unmatched junction nucleotides: 13. Germline V gene data show CDR1 as LGHNA and CDR2 as YNFKEQ. The CDR3 bases are TGTGCCAGCAGCCAAGATCGGTGGGAGGTTCGGGGGGCCCAGTACTTC. This sequence encodes CASSQDRWEVRGAQYF.

The CDR3 region is CASSNVAGGEDEQFF. The CDR3, as DNA: TGTGCCAGCAGTAATGTAGCGGGAGGAGAGGATGAGCAGTTCTTC. The rearrangement links TRBV7-9 to TRBJ2-1; 10 nucleotides align to TRBD2. CDR1 is SEHNR and CDR2 is FQNEAQ in the germline V gene (reference sequence). This CDR3 spans 15 amino acids. The junction had 10 bases not matched to a gene; V was cut back by 6 bases and J by 8 bases.

There are a few counts of this clone. The gene calls are TRBV28 and TRBJ2-2; D call uncertain. The V end was cut by 3 bases, the J end by 5 bases, with 13 bases between. CDR3 length: 15 amino acids. In germline, CDR1 is MDHEN, CDR2 SYDVKM. The CDR3 DNA is TGTGCCAGCAGTTTGGTTGCGGCCGTAACCGGGGAGCTGTTTTTT. Its protein product is CASSLVAAVTGELFF.

This chain joins TRBV27 and TRBJ2-4; D remains ambiguous. This CDR3 is built from 14 residues. Trimming cost V 4 bases and J 6 bases, with 13 bases left between them. Germline CDR1 MNHEY, CDR2 SMNVEV (reference sequence). The CDR3 nucleotides read TGTGCCAGCAGTTCGGTAGTTGACACAAACATTCAGTACTTC. Its translation: CASSSVVDTNIQYF.

This chain uses TRBV11-2 with TRBJ2-7; D not certain. This CDR3 has 13 amino acids. In germline, CDR1 is SGHAT, CDR2 FQNNGV. V was trimmed by 0 bases and J by 6 bases, leaving 9 bases between them. CDR3 sequence: CASSLDRWGEQYF. DNA of the CDR3: TGTGCCAGCAGCTTAGATCGGTGGGGCGAGCAGTACTTC. The full variable domain, its missing parts supplied by reference TRBV11-2 and TRBJ2-7, is EAGVAQSPRYKIIEKRQSVAFWCNPISGHATLYWYQQILGQGPKLLIQFQNNGVVDDSQLPKDRFSAERLKGVDSTLKIQPAKLEDSAVYLCASSLDRWGEQYFGPGTRLTVT.

V and J are TRBV5-6 and TRBJ2-1; D might be TRBD2 (6 bases). Trimming cost V 4 bases and J 8 bases, with 13 bases left between them. The germline V gene encodes CDR1 SGHDT and CDR2 YYEEEE. The CDR3 spans 13 residues. The CDR3 region is CASSMRTNDEQFF. CDR3 DNA sequence: TGTGCCAGCAGCATGAGGACTAACGATGAGCAGTTCTTC. The full variable domain, with the rest looked up from reference TRBV5-6 and TRBJ2-1, is DAGVTQSPTHLIKTRGQQVTLRCSPKSGHDTVSWYQQALGQGPQFIFQYYEEEERQRGNFPDRFSGHQFPNYSSELNVNALLLGDSALYLCASSMRTNDEQFFGPGTRLTVL.

The gene calls are TRBV20-1 and TRBJ2-3, with 7 bases that match TRBD2. The CDR3 sequence is 11 residues long. The germline V gene has CDR1 DFQATT and CDR2 SNEGSKA (reference sequence). The V segment lost 0 bases and the J segment 14 bases; nucleotides outside the gene matches: 5. In DNA, the CDR3 is TGCAGTGCTAGAGACGGGGGGTTTAGGTATTTT. It codes for CSARDGGFRYF.

The chain links TRBV6-1 to TRBJ2-1, with D perhaps matching TRBD1 (6 bases). CDR3 length: 16 amino acids. The V and J ends lost 3 bases and 0 bases respectively, with 12 bases between them. Looked up from germline, CDR1 is MNHNS and CDR2 is SASEGT. The CDR3 bases are TGTGCCAGCAGTGAGAGGTACAGGGCCTCCTACAATGAGCAGTTCTTC. Its translation: CASSERYRASYNEQFF.

The rearrangement links TRBV28 to TRBJ1-2; 8 bases agree with TRBD1. CDR1 MDHEN and CDR2 SYDVKM come from the germline V gene. This CDR3 has 17 amino acids. V dropped 8 bases and J dropped 0; count of bases not matched to a gene: 14. The CDR3 DNA is TGTGCCAGCTCCTCTGCTATCGCAGGGGGCTCTAACTATGGCTACACCTTC. Amino acid sequence: CASSSAIAGGSNYGYTF.

The chain employs TRBV6-1 and TRBJ1-1; D call uncertain. The germline CDR1 and CDR2 sequences are MNHNS and SASEGT. CDR3 length equals 13 residues. The V and J ends lost 2 bases and 9 bases respectively, with 13 bases between them. The CDR3 is CASSESVWQKAFF. DNA for the CDR3: TGTGCCAGCAGTGAATCGGTGTGGCAGAAAGCTTTCTTT.

This clone appeared a single time. The chain links TRBV18 to TRBJ2-7; 8 nucleotides line up with TRBD1. Germline V gene lookup returns CDR1 KGHSH and CDR2 LQKENI. J was trimmed by 0 bases and V by 5 bases; bases with no gene match: 3. This CDR3 is 14 amino acids long. This CDR3 reads CASSAGGFSYEQYF. The CDR3, as DNA: TGTGCCAGCTCAGCAGGGGGCTTCTCCTACGAGCAGTACTTC.

The CDR3 loop is CASSEWGGSGNTIYF. In DNA form, the CDR3 reads TGTGCCAGCAGTGAATGGGGGGGTTCCGGAAACACCATATATTTT. This rearrangement joins TRBV25-1 to TRBJ1-3; D might be TRBD1 (5 bases). The CDR3 runs 15 residues. Germline CDR1 reads MGHDK; CDR2 reads SYGVNS. V gave up 1 base and J gave up 4 bases, with 11 bases separating them.

With regard to this clone: A read error is possible here, since a much larger clone lies one base away. V gene TRBV6-4 combines with J gene TRBJ2-1; 10 bases are a match to TRBD2. The CDR3 loop spans 16 amino acids. In germline, CDR1 is MRHNA, CDR2 SNTAGT. V trimming: 0 bases; J trimming: 2 bases; junction bases outside the gene matches: 1. The CDR3 DNA is TGTGCCAGCAGTGACTCCGGGACTAGCGCCTACAATGAGCAGTTCTTC. Residues: CASSDSGTSAYNEQFF.